Listed below are T cell receptor beta chains from one sample, sequenced in a study of blood T cell repertoires in COVID-19. TCRdb keeps only in-frame clones here, not all; method: immunoSEQ multiplex PCR. Of nearly 200,000 clones listed, 70% to 90% were seen once; the top ten hold approximately 8%. The sequencing input was PBMCs or T cells enriched from blood (not recorded which). The receptors here all came from a woman under 30 who had recovered from COVID-19. CDR3s include the opening cysteine and the closing phenylalanine or tryptophan. The D gene is left open where the match is weak. Clone size is stated in some rows and not others, as once, few, many or a class when expanded.

D gene,J gene,clone size,V gene,CDR3 DNA,CDR3 protein
-,TRBJ2-2,-,TRBV29-1,TGCAGCGTCCAACCGGGACAGAACACCGGGGAGCTGTTTTTT,CSVQPGQNTGELFF
-,TRBJ1-1,-,TRBV10-3,TGTGCCATCAGAAAGGACAGTAACATGAACACTGAAGCTTTCTTT,CAIRKDSNMNTEAFF
-,TRBJ1-1,-,TRBV6-5,TGTGCCAGCAGGAAGTTCCAGGGCACTGAAGCTTTCTTT,CASRKFQGTEAFF
-,TRBJ2-7,-,TRBV20-1,TGCAGTGCTAGTAGGCAGGGGCCCTACGAGCAGTACTTC,CSASRQGPYEQYF
-,TRBJ1-1,-,TRBV29-1,TGCAGCGCCAGGAAGGAAGGCAGGGACACTGAAGCTTTCTTT,CSARKEGRDTEAFF
-,TRBJ1-2,-,TRBV2,TGTGCCAGCACCGCAGACTTGAACTATGGCTACACCTTC,CASTADLNYGYTF
TRBD1,TRBJ1-2,once,TRBV5-1,TGCGCCAGCAGCTTGGACCCGGGACAGTGGGGCTATGGCTACACCTTC,CASSLDPGQWGYGYTF
-,TRBJ2-5,-,TRBV3-1/TRBV3-2,TGTGCCAGCAGCCAAGATATAGGAGCGGTATTGGGGAAGACCCAGTACTTC,CASSQDIGAVLGKTQYF
TRBD1,TRBJ1-2,-,TRBV18,TGTGCCAGCTCACCAGGACAGGGCTCCGATGGCTACACCTTC,CASSPGQGSDGYTF
TRBD1,TRBJ2-1,-,TRBV19,TGTGCCAGTAGTATGGGACAGGGTCTTCCCCAGAGCTCCTACAATGAGCAGTTCTTC,CASSMGQGLPQSSYNEQFF
-,TRBJ2-7,-,TRBV4-2,TGTGCCAGCAGCCAAGGGGGCGGAGACTCCTACGAGCAGTACTTC,CASSQGGGDSYEQYF
-,TRBJ1-3,-,TRBV18,TGTGCCAGCTCACCACGGGATTCTCCGGGGGACACCATATATTTT,CASSPRDSPGDTIYF
-,TRBJ2-3,-,TRBV5-1,TGCGCCAGCAGCTTTAGCGGTGTCACAGATACGCAGTATTTT,CASSFSGVTDTQYF
-,TRBJ2-4,-,TRBV7-9,TGTGCCAGCAGCGCCGGACAGCCTATTTTAGCCAAAAACATTCAGTACTTC,CASSAGQPILAKNIQYF
TRBD2,TRBJ2-2,-,TRBV6-5,TGTGCCAGCAGCCGACTAGCGGGGACCGGGGAGCTGTTTTTT,CASSRLAGTGELFF
TRBD1,TRBJ2-3,-,TRBV7-9,TGTGCCAGCAGTCTCCGGGACAGGGGGCGCAGGGGCACAGATACGCAGTATTTT,CASSLRDRGRRGTDTQYF